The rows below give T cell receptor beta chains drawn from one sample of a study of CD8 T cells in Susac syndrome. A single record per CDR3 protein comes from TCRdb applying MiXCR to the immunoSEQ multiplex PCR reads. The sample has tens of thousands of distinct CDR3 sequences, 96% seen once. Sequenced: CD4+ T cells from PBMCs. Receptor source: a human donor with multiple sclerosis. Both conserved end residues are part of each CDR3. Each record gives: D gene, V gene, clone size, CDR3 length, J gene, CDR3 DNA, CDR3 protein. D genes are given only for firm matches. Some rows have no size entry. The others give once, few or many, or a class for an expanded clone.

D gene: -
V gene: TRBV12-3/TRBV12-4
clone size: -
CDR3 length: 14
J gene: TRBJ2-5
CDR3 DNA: TGTGCCAGCTCGGGGGAGGGGGCAGAAGAGACCCAGTACTTC
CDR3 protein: CASSGEGAEETQYF

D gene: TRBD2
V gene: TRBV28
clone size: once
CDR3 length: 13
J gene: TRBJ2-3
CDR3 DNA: TGTGCCGTACCGGGACTATCGACAGATACGCAGTATTTT
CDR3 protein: CAVPGLSTDTQYF

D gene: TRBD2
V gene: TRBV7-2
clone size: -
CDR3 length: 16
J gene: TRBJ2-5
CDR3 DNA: TGTGCCAGCAGCGCCCAGGCGGGCGGGGGTCGAGAGACCCAGTACTTC
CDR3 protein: CASSAQAGGGRETQYF

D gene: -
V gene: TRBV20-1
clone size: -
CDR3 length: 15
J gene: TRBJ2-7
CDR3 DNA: TGCAGTGCTAGGATGGACGGCAGGCCATTGAGCGAGCAGTACTTC
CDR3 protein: CSARMDGRPLSEQYF

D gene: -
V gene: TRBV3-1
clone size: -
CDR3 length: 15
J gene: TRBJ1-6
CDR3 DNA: TGTGCCAGCAGCCGCTCGGAGGGGGGCGGTTCACCCCTCCACTTT
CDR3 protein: CASSRSEGGGSPLHF

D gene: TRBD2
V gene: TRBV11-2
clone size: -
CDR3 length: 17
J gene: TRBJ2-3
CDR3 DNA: TGTGCCAGCAGCAGTGGGATTAGCGGGGGTTGGGAAGATACGCAGTATTTT
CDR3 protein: CASSSGISGGWEDTQYF

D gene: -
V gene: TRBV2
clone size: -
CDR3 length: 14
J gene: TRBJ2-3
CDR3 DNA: TGTGCCAGCAGTGTAGAGGGTCAAGGAGATACGCAGTATTTT
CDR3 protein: CASSVEGQGDTQYF

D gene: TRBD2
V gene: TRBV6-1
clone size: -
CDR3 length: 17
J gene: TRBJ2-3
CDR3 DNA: TGTGCCAGCAAACCAAGGACTAGCGGGGGGGCTCACGCTACGCAGTATTTT
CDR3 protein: CASKPRTSGGAHATQYF

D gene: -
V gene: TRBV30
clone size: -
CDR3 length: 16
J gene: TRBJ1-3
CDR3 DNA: TGTGCCTGGAGTTCGAAGAGGAGGAACTCTGGAAACACCATATATTTT
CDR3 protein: CAWSSKRRNSGNTIYF

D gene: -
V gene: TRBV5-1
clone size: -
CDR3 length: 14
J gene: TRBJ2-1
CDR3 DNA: TGCGCCAGCAGCTTGGCCCTCTCCTACAATGAGCAGTTCTTC
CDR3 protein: CASSLALSYNEQFF

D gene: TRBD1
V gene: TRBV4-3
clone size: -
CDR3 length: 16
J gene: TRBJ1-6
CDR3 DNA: TGCGCCAGCAGCCAATTGAACACAGGGGCAAGTTCACCCCTCCACTTT
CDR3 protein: CASSQLNTGASSPLHF

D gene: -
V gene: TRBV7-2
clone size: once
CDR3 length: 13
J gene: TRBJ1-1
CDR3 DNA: TGTGCCAGCAGCTCCTCGGCGGACACTGAAGCTTTCTTT
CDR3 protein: CASSSSADTEAFF

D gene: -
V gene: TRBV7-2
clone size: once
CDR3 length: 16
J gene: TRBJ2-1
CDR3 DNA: TGTGCCAGCAGCTTAGCCAGGACAGCTGGGAAGTATGAGCAGTTCTTC
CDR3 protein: CASSLARTAGKYEQFF

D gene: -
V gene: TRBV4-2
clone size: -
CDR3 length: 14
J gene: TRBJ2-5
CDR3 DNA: TGTGCCAGCAGCCTCCACTCCCTGGTTGGGACCCAGTACTTC
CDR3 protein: CASSLHSLVGTQYF

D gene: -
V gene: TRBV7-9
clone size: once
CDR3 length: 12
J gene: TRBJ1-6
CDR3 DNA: TGTGCCAGCAGCGACGGTAATTCACCCCTCCACTTT
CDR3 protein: CASSDGNSPLHF

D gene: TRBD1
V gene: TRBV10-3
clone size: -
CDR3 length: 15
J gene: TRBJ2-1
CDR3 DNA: TGTGCCATCAGGGGAACAGGGGGCTTGGACAATGAGCAGTTCTTC
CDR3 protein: CAIRGTGGLDNEQFF

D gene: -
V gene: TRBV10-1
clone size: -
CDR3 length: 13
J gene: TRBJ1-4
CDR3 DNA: TGCGCCAGCAGTGAGTCACTGGAAGGGAAACTGTTTTTT
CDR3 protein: CASSESLEGKLFF

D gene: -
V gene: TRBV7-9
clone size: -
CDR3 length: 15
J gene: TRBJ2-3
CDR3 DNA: TGTGCCAGCAGCCTCCAAGGTTTCGGCACAGATACGCAGTATTTT
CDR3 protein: CASSLQGFGTDTQYF

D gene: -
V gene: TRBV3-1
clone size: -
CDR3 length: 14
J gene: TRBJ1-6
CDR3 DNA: TGTGCCAGCAGCCAACCGGGCAGGAATTCACCCCTCCACTTT
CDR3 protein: CASSQPGRNSPLHF

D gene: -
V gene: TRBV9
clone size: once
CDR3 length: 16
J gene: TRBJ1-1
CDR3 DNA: TGTGCCAGCAGCCCATTTGGGAGCAGGGCGGACACTGAAGCTTTCTTT
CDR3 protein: CASSPFGSRADTEAFF

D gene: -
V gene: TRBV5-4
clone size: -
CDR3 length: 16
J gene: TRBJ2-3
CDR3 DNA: TGTGCCAGCAGCTTGGGTACACGTGCTAGCACAGATACGCAGTATTTT
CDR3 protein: CASSLGTRASTDTQYF

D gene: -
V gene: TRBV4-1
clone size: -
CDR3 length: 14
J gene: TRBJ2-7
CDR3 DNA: TGCGCCAGCAGCCGAACCTCTCAGTCCTACGAGCAGTACTTC
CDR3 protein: CASSRTSQSYEQYF

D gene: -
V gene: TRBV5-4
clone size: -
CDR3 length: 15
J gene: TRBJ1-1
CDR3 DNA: TGTGCCAGCAGCTTGGGACCGTACAGTAACGCTGAAGCTTTCTTT
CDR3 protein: CASSLGPYSNAEAFF

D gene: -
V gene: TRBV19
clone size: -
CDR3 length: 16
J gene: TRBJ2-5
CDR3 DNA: TGTGCCAGTAGCGATTTTGGCAGGAAAGGGCAAGAGACCCAGTACTTC
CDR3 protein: CASSDFGRKGQETQYF

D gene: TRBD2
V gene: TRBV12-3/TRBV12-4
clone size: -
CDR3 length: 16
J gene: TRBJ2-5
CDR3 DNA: TGTGCCAGCACTTCCGGTAGCGGGGGTCTTTCGGAGACCCAGTACTTC
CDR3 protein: CASTSGSGGLSETQYF

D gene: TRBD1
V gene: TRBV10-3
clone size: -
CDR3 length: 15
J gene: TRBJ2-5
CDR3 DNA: TGTGCCATCAGTGACATCGGGACAGTCCAAGAGACCCAGTACTTC
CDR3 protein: CAISDIGTVQETQYF

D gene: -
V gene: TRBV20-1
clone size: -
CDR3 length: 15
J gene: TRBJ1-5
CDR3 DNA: TGCAGTGCTAGAGAGTACACGATTAGCAATCAGCCCCAGCATTTT
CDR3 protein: CSAREYTISNQPQHF

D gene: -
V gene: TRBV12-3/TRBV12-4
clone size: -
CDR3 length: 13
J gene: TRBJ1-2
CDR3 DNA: TGTGCCAGCAGTCAAAACAGCGGCTATGGCTACACCTTC
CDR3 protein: CASSQNSGYGYTF

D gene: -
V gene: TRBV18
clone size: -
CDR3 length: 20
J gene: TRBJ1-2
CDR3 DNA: TGTGCCAGCTCACCTTCCCCTCCTATGGACACGGCAGGGCAGAACTATGGCTACACCTTC
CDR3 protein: CASSPSPPMDTAGQNYGYTF

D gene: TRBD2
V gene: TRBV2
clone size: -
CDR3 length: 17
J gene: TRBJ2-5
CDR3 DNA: TGTGCCAGCAGTGTCGGGCTAGCGGGGGGTATACAAGAGACCCAGTACTTC
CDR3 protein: CASSVGLAGGIQETQYF

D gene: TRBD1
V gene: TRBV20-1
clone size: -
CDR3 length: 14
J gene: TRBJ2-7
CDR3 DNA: TGCAGTGCTAGTGGACAGGGGCTTTCCTACGAGCAGTACTTC
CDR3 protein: CSASGQGLSYEQYF

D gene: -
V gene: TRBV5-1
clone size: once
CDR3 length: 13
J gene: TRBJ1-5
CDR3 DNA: TGCGCCAGCAGCAGAACGGGCAATCAGCCCCAGCATTTT
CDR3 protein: CASSRTGNQPQHF

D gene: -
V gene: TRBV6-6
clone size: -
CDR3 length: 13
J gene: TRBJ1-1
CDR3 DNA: TGTGCCAGCAGTTACCCCGAAAAAACTGAAGCTTTCTTT
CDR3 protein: CASSYPEKTEAFF

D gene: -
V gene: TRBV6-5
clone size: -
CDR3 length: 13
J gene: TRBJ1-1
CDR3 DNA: TGTGCCACCACCACAGCTACGAACACTGAAGCTTTCTTT
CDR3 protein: CATTTATNTEAFF

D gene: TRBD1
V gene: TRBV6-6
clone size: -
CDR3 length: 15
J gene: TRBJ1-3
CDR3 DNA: TGTGCCAGCAGTTACGGGGACAGGGCTGGAAACACCATATATTTT
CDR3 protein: CASSYGDRAGNTIYF

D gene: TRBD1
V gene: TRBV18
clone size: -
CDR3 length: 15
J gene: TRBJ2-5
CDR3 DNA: TGTGCCAGCTCACCCGGGACAGGGGATGGAGAGACCCAGTACTTC
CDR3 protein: CASSPGTGDGETQYF

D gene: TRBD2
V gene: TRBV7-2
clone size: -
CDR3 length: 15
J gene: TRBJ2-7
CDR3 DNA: TGTGCCAGCAGCCTAGATGTAGCGGGGTCGTACGAGCAGTACTTC
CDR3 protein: CASSLDVAGSYEQYF

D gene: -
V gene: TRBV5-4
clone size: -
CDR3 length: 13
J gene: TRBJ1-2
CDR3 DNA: TGTGCCAGCAGCTTTCAGAAAAACTATGGCTACACCTTC
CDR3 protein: CASSFQKNYGYTF

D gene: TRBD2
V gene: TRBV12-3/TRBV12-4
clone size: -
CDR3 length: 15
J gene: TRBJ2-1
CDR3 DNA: TGTGCCAGCAGGGAACTAGCGGGGGGTTACAATGAGCAGTTCTTC
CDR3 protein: CASRELAGGYNEQFF

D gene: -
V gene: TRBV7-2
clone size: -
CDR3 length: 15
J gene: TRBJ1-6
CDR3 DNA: TGTGCCAGCAGTCCCGACAGCTCCTATAATTCACCCCTCCACTTT
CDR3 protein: CASSPDSSYNSPLHF

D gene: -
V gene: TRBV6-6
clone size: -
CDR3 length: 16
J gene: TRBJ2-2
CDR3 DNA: TGTGCCAGCAGTTACGGTGGGGGGTCGAACACCGGGGAGCTGTTTTTT
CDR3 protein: CASSYGGGSNTGELFF

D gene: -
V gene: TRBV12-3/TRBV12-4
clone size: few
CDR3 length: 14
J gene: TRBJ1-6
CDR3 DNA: TGTGCCAGCAGTTTTGACGGGTATAATTCACCCCTCCACTTT
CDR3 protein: CASSFDGYNSPLHF

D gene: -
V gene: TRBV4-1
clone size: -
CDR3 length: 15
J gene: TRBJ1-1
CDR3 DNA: TGCGCCAGCAGCCAAGATGGGGATAGCGGCACTGAAGCTTTCTTT
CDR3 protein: CASSQDGDSGTEAFF

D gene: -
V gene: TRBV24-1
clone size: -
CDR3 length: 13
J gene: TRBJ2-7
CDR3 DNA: TGTGCCACCAGTGACGGGACATCCTACGAGCAGTACTTC
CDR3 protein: CATSDGTSYEQYF

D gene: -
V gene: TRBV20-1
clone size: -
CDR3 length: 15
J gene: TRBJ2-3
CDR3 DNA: TGCAGTGCGGCGAGCTGGGGGGGCCGTAGAGATACGCAGTATTTT
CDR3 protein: CSAASWGGRRDTQYF